One sample yielded the 16 T cell receptor beta chains listed below, sequenced in a study of blood T cell repertoires in COVID-19. The assay was immunoSEQ multiplex PCR, and TCRdb's table has in-frame clones only and misses some. The table has some 160,000 clones, about 84% seen once. Sequenced material: peripheral blood. These receptors originate from a woman aged 50 to 65 with acute or convalescent COVID-19.

The chain combines TRBV19 with TRBJ1-1; D possibly corresponds to TRBD1 (5 bases). V lost 9 bases and J lost 1, with 18 bases in between. CDR1 and CDR2 from the germline V gene are LNHDA and SQIVND (reference sequence). This CDR3 spans 15 amino acids. The CDR3 region has the DNA TGTGCCAGCACTATTACTTTACAGGCGAACACTGAAGCTTTCTTT. Encoded protein: CASTITLQANTEAFF.

The rearrangement joins TRBV9 to TRBJ1-2, with D perhaps TRBD1 (6 bases). Looked up from germline, CDR1 is SGDLS and CDR2 is YYNGEE. This CDR3 has 13 residues. Deletions cut 0 bases from V and 7 bases from J, with 10 bases between. The CDR3 DNA is TGTGCCAGCAGCGTAGAGGGGGTCCCTGGCTACACCTTC. Encoded protein: CASSVEGVPGYTF.

The gene calls are TRBV6-5 and TRBJ1-2; D is undetermined. Per the germline V gene, CDR1 is MNHEY and CDR2 is SVGAGI. V lost 4 bases to trimming and J lost 3 bases, with 9 bases between them. The CDR3 has 13 amino acids. The CDR3 spells CASSFGSDYGYTF. Written as DNA, the CDR3 is TGTGCCAGCAGTTTCGGGTCCGACTATGGCTACACCTTC.

The CDR3 DNA reads as TGTGCCAGCAGTCCCCAATTACAGGGAGAGACCCAGTACTTC. Amino acids: CASSPQLQGETQYF. The rearrangement links TRBV28 to TRBJ2-5; possible D gene TRBD1, 6 bases. V was pared by 5 bases and J by 4 bases, with 14 bases between. From germline, CDR1 is MDHEN and CDR2 SYDVKM. The CDR3 runs to 14 residues.

This sequence joins TRBV24-1 and TRBJ2-1; TRBD2 matches at 14 bases. The ends lost 5 bases at V and 0 bases at J; junction bases unmatched: 5. CDR1 is KGHDR and CDR2 is SFDVKD in the germline V gene. The CDR3 totals 18 residues. CDR3 residues: CATSASGLAGGSYNEQFF. The CDR3 nucleotides read TGTGCCACCAGTGCGTCCGGACTAGCGGGGGGCTCCTACAATGAGCAGTTCTTC.

The rearrangement joins TRBV7-2 to TRBJ1-1, with D possibly TRBD1 on 5 matching bases. Trimming took off 3 bases at V and 1 base at J, with 9 bases between the two ends. The germline V gene has CDR1 SGHTA and CDR2 FQGNSA. The CDR3 is 14 amino acids. DNA for the CDR3: TGTGCCAGCAGCTTGGGACTGCAGAACACTGAAGCTTTCTTT. This codes for CASSLGLQNTEAFF.

The chain couples TRBV9 to TRBJ2-3; no definite D call. Germline V gives CDR1 SGDLS, CDR2 YYNGEE. The CDR3 runs to 16 residues. V was cut by 4 bases and J by 5 bases, with 20 bases left in between. In DNA, the CDR3 is TGTGCCAGCAGCCCCACTTTGGGCAGTTTAGTAGATACGCAGTATTTT. Protein: CASSPTLGSLVDTQYF.

J is TRBJ2-1 and V is TRBV6-4, with a possible D match to TRBD2 (7 bases). Germline V gene sequence: CDR1 MRHNA, CDR2 SNTAGT. Trimming shortened V by 2 bases and J by 12 bases, and 11 bases separated the two germline ends. The CDR3 consists of 12 residues. CDR3 in amino acids: CASSDGAGAQFF. The CDR3 region has the DNA TGTGCCAGCAGTGACGGGGCGGGGGCGCAGTTCTTC.

CDR3 amino acids: CASRGTAKGTQYF. The CDR3 nucleotides are TGTGCCAGCAGAGGGACAGCTAAGGGAACGCAGTATTTT. The chain is built from TRBV27 and TRBJ2-3; 7 bases are a match to TRBD1. The ends lost 6 bases at V and 9 bases at J; junction bases unmatched: 9. Germline V gives CDR1 MNHEY, CDR2 SMNVEV (reference sequence). The CDR3 has 13 amino acids.

The chain combines TRBV4-3 with TRBJ1-2, with D hard to call. Germline V gene data show CDR1 as LGHNA and CDR2 as YSLEER. CDR3 length equals 14 residues. V lost 0 bases, J lost 7 bases, and 12 bases lay in between. CDR3 region: CASSQDREDCGYTF. For the CDR3, the DNA is TGCGCCAGCAGCCAAGATAGGGAGGATTGTGGCTACACCTTC.

This clone was counted a single time. The chain is built from TRBV10-3 and TRBJ1-6, with TRBD1 identical over 9 bases. Germline CDR1 ENHRY, CDR2 SYGVKD. The CDR3 is 16 residues long. The V segment lost 2 bases and the J segment 2 bases; nucleotides outside the gene matches: 1. CDR3 coding DNA: TGTGCCATCAGTGAGGGACAGGGGACCTATAATTCACCCCTCCACTTT. Its protein product is CAISEGQGTYNSPLHF.

The table lists this clone with a count of one. The chain couples TRBV6-6 to TRBJ1-5; 7 bases are shared with TRBD1. This CDR3 contains 16 residues. V lost 2 bases, J lost 9 bases, and 13 bases stayed unmatched. From germline, CDR1 is MNHNY and CDR2 SVGAGI (reference sequence). The CDR3 protein is CASSYPGTADTGPQHF. The DNA for the CDR3 is TGTGCCAGCAGTTACCCCGGGACAGCGGACACGGGGCCCCAGCATTTT.

The chain has TRBV7-3 and TRBJ2-1; the D gene is possibly TRBD2 (5 bases). The CDR3 contains 14 residues. Germline V gives CDR1 SGHTA, CDR2 FQGTGA. V lost 5 bases to trimming and J lost 5 bases, with 13 bases between them. DNA for the CDR3: TGTGCCAGCAGCCTTGACCCGGGGAACAATGAGCAGTTCTTC. Translation: CASSLDPGNNEQFF.

V is TRBV6-2 or TRBV6-3 and J is TRBJ1-1, with 7 bases that match TRBD1. J gave up 8 bases and V 3 bases, and 9 bases lay outside the gene matches. Per the germline V gene, CDR1 is MNHEY and CDR2 is SVGEGT. This CDR3 has 14 amino acids. The CDR3 loop is CASSYHRQGREAFF. In DNA, the CDR3 is TGTGCCAGCAGTTATCACAGACAGGGACGGGAAGCTTTCTTT.

V usage is TRBV7-7 and J usage is TRBJ2-5; 8 bases map to TRBD2. V dropped 5 bases and J dropped 2; count of bases not matched to a gene: 7. This CDR3 has 15 residues. CDR1 is SSHAT, CDR2 FNYEAQ, per germline (reference sequence). CDR3 region: CASSPSGGAQETQYF. CDR3 coding DNA: TGTGCCAGCAGCCCCTCCGGGGGGGCACAAGAGACCCAGTACTTC. Drawing the rest from reference TRBV7-7 and TRBJ2-5, the complete variable domain is GAGVSQSPRYKVTKRGQDVTLRCDPISSHATLYWYQQALGQGPEFLTYFNYEAQPDKSGLPSDRFSAERPEGSISTLTIQRTEQRDSAMYRCASSPSGGAQETQYFGPGTRLLVL.

The rearrangement joins TRBV7-9 to TRBJ2-1; no reliable D call. Germline V gives CDR1 SEHNR, CDR2 FQNEAQ (reference sequence). This CDR3 region has 17 residues. V shed 1 base and J shed 7 bases, with 20 bases lying between them. CDR3 bases: TGTGCCAGCAGCTTAGTTGGTAGCAGTGGATCAAAAAATGAGCAGTTCTTC. Protein: CASSLVGSSGSKNEQFF.